The sequence of this TCR beta chain was determined in a study of blood T cell repertoires in COVID-19. In the study overall: PBMCs, B-cell-depleted T cells, or T cells were the source of the cDNA or gDNA that made up the material.

From germline, CDR1 is SGHKS and CDR2 YYEKEE (reference sequence). Germline trimming cut 4 bases from V and 3 bases from J; bases unmatched to any gene: 1. The CDR3 spans 12 residues. Original handling: Reference gene primer amplification in the assay estimated nucleated cell counts. This table comes from immunoSEQ multiplex PCR, and its TCRdb copy is limited to in-frame clones, with some not included. D and trimming come from the DNA, and the V and J calls and clone size come from that table. This table holds about 240,000 clones, over 75% found once. This clone was counted once. The source is a woman between 25 and 40 years old with acute or convalescent COVID-19. The rearrangement uses TRBV5-5 and TRBJ2-7; TRBD1 aligns across 7 bases. The specimen sequenced was peripheral blood. The chain's CDR3 is CASSPGGYEQYF. The CDR3, as DNA: TGTGCCAGCAGCCCAGGGGGCTACGAGCAGTACTTC.